Below are 20 T cell receptor beta chains sequenced from a single sample in a study of Ad26.COV2.S vaccination and SARS-CoV-2 variants. The treatment here: around 19 received Ad26.COV2.S at low or high dose, single or two shots; 5 received placebo; per-sample allocation not given. Samples analyzed were those drawn on day 63 after the first vaccine or placebo injection. Generated by immunoSEQ multiplex PCR, the TCRdb table keeps only in-frame clones and is missing some. The sample lists 300,000 to 400,000 clones; around 83% were seen once. The sequencing used peripheral blood, collected in a trial of Ad26.COV2.S vaccine versus placebo. Every receptor here comes from a person between 18 and 59 years old who received the Ad26.COV2.S COVID-19 vaccine or a placebo.

V gene TRBV19 combines with J gene TRBJ2-7; TRBD1 matches 7 bases. J gave up 4 bases and V 5 bases, and 14 bases lay outside the gene matches. CDR3 size: 16 residues. Looked up from germline, CDR1 is LNHDA and CDR2 is SQIVND (reference sequence). CDR3 residues: CASSLRDSSGIYEQYF. For the CDR3, the DNA is TGTGCCAGTAGTCTCCGGGACAGTTCTGGAATTTACGAGCAGTACTTC.

The chain uses TRBV2 and TRBJ2-7, with TRBD2 matching over 13 bases. Trimming took 6 bases from V and 4 from J; bases not matched to a gene: 9. The CDR3 has 16 amino acids. Germline V gives CDR1 SNHLY, CDR2 FYNNEI. This chain's CDR3 is CASSDGLAGVPYEQYF. The CDR3 nucleotides are TGTGCCAGCAGCGACGGACTAGCGGGAGTGCCTTACGAGCAGTACTTC.

The chain combines TRBV25-1 with TRBJ1-6; TRBD1 matches at 9 bases. J lost 8 bases, V lost 6 bases, and 5 bases had no gene match. The CDR3 has 14 residues. The germline V gene encodes CDR1 MGHDK and CDR2 SYGVNS. The CDR3 coding sequence is TGTGCCAGCAGACCAGACAGGGGGTATTCACCCCTCCACTTT. This encodes CASRPDRGYSPLHF. The whole variable domain, filled in from reference TRBV25-1 and TRBJ1-6, reads EADIYQTPRYLVIGTGKKITLECSQTMGHDKMYWYQQDPGMELHLIHYSYGVNSTEKGDLSSESTVSRIRTEHFPLTLESARPSHTSQYLCASRPDRGYSPLHFGNGTRLTVT.

A word on this clone: The same CDR3 also results from other DNA sequences found in this sample. V gene TRBV30 combines with J gene TRBJ2-7; D gene ambiguous. The germline V gene has CDR1 GTSNPN and CDR2 SVGIG (reference sequence). The germline V and J ends were trimmed by 1 base and 3 bases, with 4 bases remaining between them. The CDR3 has 11 residues. CDR3: CAWSERYEQYF. Written as DNA, the CDR3 is TGTGCCTGGAGTGAACGCTACGAGCAGTACTTC.

The chain couples TRBV19 to TRBJ1-2, with a weak D call TRBD1 (5 bases). The ends were cut back, 6 bases at V and 8 bases at J, with 16 bases in the middle. Germline V gives CDR1 LNHDA, CDR2 SQIVND (reference sequence). The CDR3 contains 13 residues. The CDR3 DNA is TGTGCCAGTAGGGAGGACAATTTGGGCGGCTACACCTTC. Its translation is CASREDNLGGYTF.

This chain links TRBV30 with TRBJ2-7; maybe TRBD1 (6 bases). Germline V gene sequence: CDR1 GTSNPN, CDR2 SVGIG (reference sequence). The CDR3 loop spans 12 amino acids. Trimming removed 4 bases at V and 0 bases at J, with 7 bases between. This CDR3 reads CAWTGDSYEQYF. For the CDR3, the DNA is TGTGCCTGGACAGGGGACTCCTACGAGCAGTACTTC.

The chain is built from TRBV2 and TRBJ1-4; 8 nucleotides match TRBD1. This CDR3 region has 15 residues. Germline V lookup: CDR1 SNHLY, CDR2 FYNNEI. After removal of 4 bases from V and 7 bases from J, the junction contained 8 bases not matched to a gene. CDR3 bases: TGTGCCAGCAGTGCAGGGGGCGCCGGCTTTGAAAAACTGTTTTTT. Translation: CASSAGGAGFEKLFF. The complete variable domain, with remaining parts taken from reference TRBV2 and TRBJ1-4, reads EPEVTQTPSHQVTQMGQEVILRCVPISNHLYFYWYRQILGQKVEFLVSFYNNEISEKSEIFDDQFSVERPDGSNFTLKIRSTKLEDSAMYFCASSAGGAGFEKLFFGSGTQLSVL.

The V call is TRBV5-5, the J call TRBJ1-6; no definite D call. Trimming removed 0 bases from V and 7 bases from J, with 8 bases in between. Germline V gene data show CDR1 as SGHKS and CDR2 as YYEKEE (reference sequence). The CDR3 is 14 amino acids. The CDR3 spells CASSLAGKNSPLHF. The CDR3 nucleotides read TGTGCCAGCAGCTTGGCAGGAAAAAATTCACCCCTCCACTTT. The full variable domain, with the rest looked up from reference TRBV5-5 and TRBJ1-6, is DAGVTQSPTHLIKTRGQQVTLRCSPISGHKSVSWYQQVLGQGPQFIFQYYEKEERGRGNFPDRFSARQFPNYSSELNVNALLLGDSALYLCASSLAGKNSPLHFGNGTRLTVT.

This clone was found once. The chain employs TRBV2 and TRBJ1-2; 11 bases are shared with TRBD1. Per the germline V gene, CDR1 is SNHLY and CDR2 is FYNNEI. This CDR3 has 16 residues. V dropped 6 bases and J dropped 4; count of bases not matched to a gene: 10. The CDR3 here is CASRLSGTGGSYGYTF. The CDR3 DNA follows: TGTGCCAGCAGGTTATCCGGGACAGGGGGATCCTATGGCTACACCTTC.

This chain uses TRBV6-5 with TRBJ1-1, with D hard to call. Between the trimmed V and J ends, which lost 4 bases and 1 base, there was a span of 13 bases. The germline V gene has CDR1 MNHEY and CDR2 SVGAGI. This CDR3 spans 15 amino acids. DNA of the CDR3: TGTGCCAGCAGTTCCCCCCAGGCAGGGAACACTGAAGCTTTCTTT. Its translation: CASSSPQAGNTEAFF.

The rearrangement uses TRBV6-5 and TRBJ1-1; D is uncertain. Trimming removed 5 bases at V and 1 base at J, with 5 bases between. The germline gives CDR1 MNHEY, CDR2 SVGAGI. The CDR3 length is 12 residues. CDR3 loop: CASSNGNTEAFF. CDR3 sequence (DNA): TGTGCCAGCAGTAACGGGAACACTGAAGCTTTCTTT.

The chain combines TRBV12-5 with TRBJ1-5, with D possibly matching TRBD1 (6 bases). The V gene lost 6 bases and the J gene lost 5 bases, with 14 bases spanning the gap. The CDR3 extends over 14 amino acids. The V gene's germline CDR1 is LGHNT and CDR2 FRNRAP. The CDR3 bases are TGTGCTAGTGGGGGGGCAGGATGGGATCAGCCCCAGCATTTT. Protein product: CASGGAGWDQPQHF.

V gene TRBV6-5 combines with J gene TRBJ1-1; D is ambiguous. CDR1 is MNHEY, CDR2 SVGAGI, per germline. With 8 bases removed from V and 4 bases from J, the gap between germline ends came to 14 bases. The CDR3 length is 13 residues. For the CDR3, the DNA is TGTGCCAGCGAACGGAGGGTCGGCACTGAAGCTTTCTTT. It encodes CASERRVGTEAFF.

The chain is built from TRBV6-5 and TRBJ1-1; D is perhaps TRBD1 (5 bases). V shed 7 bases and J shed 1 base, with 16 bases lying between them. This CDR3 comprises 15 residues. CDR1 is MNHEY and CDR2 is SVGAGI in the germline V gene. In DNA form, the CDR3 reads TGTGCCAGCACCCCGGTGGGGCTGGGGAACACTGAAGCTTTCTTT. Translation gives CASTPVGLGNTEAFF.

For this clone: This same CDR3 is encoded by further DNA sequences in the sample. The chain links TRBV5-6 to TRBJ2-3, with no clear D. Germline V gene data show CDR1 as SGHDT and CDR2 as YYEEEE. Trimming removed 1 base from V and 4 bases from J, with 1 base in between. The CDR3 is 11 residues long. CDR3 amino acids: CASSLSDTQYF. The DNA for the CDR3 is TGTGCCAGCAGCTTGTCAGATACGCAGTATTTT.

This chain connects TRBV29-1 to TRBJ2-7, with D hard to call. The CDR3 is 12 amino acids. V lost 0 bases, J lost 2 bases, and 5 bases lay in between. CDR1 is SQVTM and CDR2 is ANQGSEA in the germline V gene. Written as DNA, the CDR3 is TGCAGCGTTGAAGATCGAGCCTACGAGCAGTACTTC. This sequence encodes CSVEDRAYEQYF.

The chain links TRBV3-1 (or the pseudogene TRBV3-2) to TRBJ2-3; 9 bases map to TRBD1. The CDR3 length is 18 residues. Germline V gene data show CDR1 as LGHDT and CDR2 as YNNKEL (reference sequence). V shed 0 bases and J 2 bases; nucleotides not matched to a gene: 9. This CDR3 reads CASSQDSGTGIFTDTQYF. CDR3 nucleotide sequence: TGTGCCAGCAGCCAAGATTCCGGGACAGGGATTTTCACAGATACGCAGTATTTT.

Here the CDR3 DNA reads TGTGCCAGCAGCTTAGTGTCTAGCGGGGTGGATGAGCAGTTCTTC. It encodes CASSLVSSGVDEQFF. V usage is TRBV13 and J usage is TRBJ2-1, with 9 bases aligning to TRBD2. The CDR3 covers 15 residues. After removal of 1 base from V and 8 bases from J, the junction contained 6 bases not matched to a gene. Germline-derived CDR1 and CDR2 are PRHDT and FYEKMQ (reference sequence).

The chain links TRBV5-5 to TRBJ1-1, with 8 bases matching TRBD1. The junction had 7 bases not matched to a gene; V was cut back by 0 bases and J by 3 bases. The CDR3 length is 16 residues. Germline V gene lookup returns CDR1 SGHKS and CDR2 YYEKEE (reference sequence). The CDR3 nucleotides are TGTGCCAGCAGCTTGGGGACAGGGTACCAGGACACTGAAGCTTTCTTT. It specifies CASSLGTGYQDTEAFF.

The V gene is TRBV7-2, the J gene TRBJ1-2; 12 positions match TRBD1. J lost 8 bases, V lost 4 bases, and 5 bases had no gene match. The germline gives CDR1 SGHTA, CDR2 FQGNSA. The length of the CDR3 is 14 residues. CDR3 sequence reads: CASSWDRGPRGYTF. DNA for the CDR3: TGTGCCAGCAGCTGGGACAGGGGGCCTAGGGGCTACACCTTC.